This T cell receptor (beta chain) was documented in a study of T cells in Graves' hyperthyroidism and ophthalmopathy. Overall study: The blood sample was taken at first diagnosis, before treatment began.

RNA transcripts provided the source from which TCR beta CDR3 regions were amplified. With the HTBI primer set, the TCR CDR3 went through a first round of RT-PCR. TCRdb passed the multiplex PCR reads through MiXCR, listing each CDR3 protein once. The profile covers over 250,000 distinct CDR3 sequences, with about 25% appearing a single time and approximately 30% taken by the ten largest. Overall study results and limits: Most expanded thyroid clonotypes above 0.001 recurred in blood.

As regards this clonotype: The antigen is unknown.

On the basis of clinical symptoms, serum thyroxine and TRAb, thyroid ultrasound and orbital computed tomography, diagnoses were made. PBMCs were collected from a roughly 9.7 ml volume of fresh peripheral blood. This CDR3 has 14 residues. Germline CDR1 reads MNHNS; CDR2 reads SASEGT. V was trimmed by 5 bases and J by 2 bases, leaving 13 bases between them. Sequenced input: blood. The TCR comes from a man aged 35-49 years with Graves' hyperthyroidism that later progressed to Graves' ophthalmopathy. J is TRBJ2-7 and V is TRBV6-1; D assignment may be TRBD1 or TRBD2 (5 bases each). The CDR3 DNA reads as TGTGCCAGCAGTAACGCCGGGACGGCCTACGAGCAGTACTTC. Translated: CASSNAGTAYEQYF.